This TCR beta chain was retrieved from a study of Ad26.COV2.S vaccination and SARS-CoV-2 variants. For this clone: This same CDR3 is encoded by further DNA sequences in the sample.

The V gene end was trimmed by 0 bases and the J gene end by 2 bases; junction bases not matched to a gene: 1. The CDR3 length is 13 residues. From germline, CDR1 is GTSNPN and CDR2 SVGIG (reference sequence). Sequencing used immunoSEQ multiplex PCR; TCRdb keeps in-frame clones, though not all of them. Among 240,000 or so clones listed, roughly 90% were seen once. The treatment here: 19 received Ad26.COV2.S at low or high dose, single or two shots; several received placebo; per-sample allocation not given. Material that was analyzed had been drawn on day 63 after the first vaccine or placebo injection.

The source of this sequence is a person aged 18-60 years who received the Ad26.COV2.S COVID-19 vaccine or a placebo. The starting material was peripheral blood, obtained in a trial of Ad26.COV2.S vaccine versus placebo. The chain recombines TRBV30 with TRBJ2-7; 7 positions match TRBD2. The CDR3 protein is CAWSVGTTYEQYF. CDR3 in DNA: TGTGCCTGGAGTGTTGGGACTACCTACGAGCAGTACTTC.